This TCR beta chain was sequenced during a study of OX40 agonist ivuxolimab in advanced cancers. Study-level points and caveats: Dosing at 0.1 to 3.0 mg/kg was accompanied by clonal expansion of CD4+ and CD8+ blood T cells by week 6.

The V segment lost 2 bases and the J segment 7 bases; nucleotides outside the gene matches: 8. Germline values: CDR1 SGHDT, CDR2 YYEEEE. The CDR3 has 16 amino acids. Note on this clone: The antigen remains undetermined.

Measured with immunoSEQ multiplex PCR; TCRdb has only the in-frame clones, and not every one. The sample consists of roughly 84,000 clones, approximately 84% of them appearing once. V gene TRBV5-6 combines with J gene TRBJ2-1; 11 bases are a match to TRBD2. The sequenced sample was CD4+ or CD8+ T cells sorted from blood, obtained in a trial of the OX40 agonist ivuxolimab. This sequence originates from an adult with an advanced solid tumor such as melanoma, head and neck, liver or kidney cancer. The CDR3 DNA follows: TGTGCCAGCAGCTTCTCTAGCGGGAGGCCTTCGAATGAGCAGTTCTTC. This sequence encodes CASSFSSGRPSNEQFF.